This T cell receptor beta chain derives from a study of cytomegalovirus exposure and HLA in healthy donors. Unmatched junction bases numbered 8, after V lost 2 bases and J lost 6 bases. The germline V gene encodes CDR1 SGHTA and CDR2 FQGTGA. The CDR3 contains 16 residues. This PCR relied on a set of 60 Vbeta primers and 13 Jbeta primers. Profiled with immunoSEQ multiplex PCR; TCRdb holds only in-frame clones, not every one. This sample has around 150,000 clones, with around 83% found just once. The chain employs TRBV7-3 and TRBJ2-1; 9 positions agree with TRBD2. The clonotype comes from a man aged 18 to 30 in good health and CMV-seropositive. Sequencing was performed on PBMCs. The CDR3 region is CASSLAGAGGINEQFF. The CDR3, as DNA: TGTGCCAGCAGCTTAGCGGGGGCGGGGGGGATCAATGAGCAGTTCTTC.